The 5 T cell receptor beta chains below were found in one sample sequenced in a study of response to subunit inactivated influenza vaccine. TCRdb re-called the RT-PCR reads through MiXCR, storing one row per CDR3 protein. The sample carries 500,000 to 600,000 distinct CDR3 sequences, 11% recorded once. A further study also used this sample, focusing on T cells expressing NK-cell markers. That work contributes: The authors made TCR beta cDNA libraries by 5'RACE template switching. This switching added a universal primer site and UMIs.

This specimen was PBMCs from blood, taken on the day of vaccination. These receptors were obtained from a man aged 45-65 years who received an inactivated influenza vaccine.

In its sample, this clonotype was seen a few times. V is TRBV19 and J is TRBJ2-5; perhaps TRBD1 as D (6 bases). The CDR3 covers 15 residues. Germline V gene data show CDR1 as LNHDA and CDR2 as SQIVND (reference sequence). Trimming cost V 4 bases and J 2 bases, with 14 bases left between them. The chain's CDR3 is CASSKLRTAQETQYF. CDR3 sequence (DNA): TGTGCCAGTAGTAAACTTCGGACAGCTCAAGAGACCCAGTACTTC.

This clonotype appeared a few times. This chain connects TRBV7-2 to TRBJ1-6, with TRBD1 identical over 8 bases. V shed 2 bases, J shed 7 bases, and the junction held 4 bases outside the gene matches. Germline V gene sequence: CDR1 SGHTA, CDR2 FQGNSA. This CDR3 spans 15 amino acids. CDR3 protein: CASSLRGQGNSPLHF. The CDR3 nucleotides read TGTGCCAGCAGCTTACGCGGACAGGGAAATTCACCCCTCCACTTT.

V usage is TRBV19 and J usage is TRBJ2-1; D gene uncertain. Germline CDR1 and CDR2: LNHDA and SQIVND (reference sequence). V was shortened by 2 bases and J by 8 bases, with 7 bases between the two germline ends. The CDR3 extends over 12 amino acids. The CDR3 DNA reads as TGTGCCAGTAGTATATCAACCCATGAGCAGTTCTTC. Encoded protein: CASSISTHEQFF.

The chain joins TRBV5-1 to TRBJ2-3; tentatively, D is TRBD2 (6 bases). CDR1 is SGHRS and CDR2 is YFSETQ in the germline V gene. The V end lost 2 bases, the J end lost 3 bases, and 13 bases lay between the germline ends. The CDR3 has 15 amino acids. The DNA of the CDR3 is TGCGCCAGCAGCTTACGGGAGAACGGGACAGATACGCAGTATTTT. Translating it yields CASSLRENGTDTQYF.

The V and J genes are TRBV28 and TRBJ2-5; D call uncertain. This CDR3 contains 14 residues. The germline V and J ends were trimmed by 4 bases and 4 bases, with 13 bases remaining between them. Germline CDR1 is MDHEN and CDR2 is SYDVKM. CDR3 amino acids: CASSSPWRGETQYF. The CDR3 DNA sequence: TGTGCCAGCAGTTCCCCCTGGAGAGGAGAGACCCAGTACTTC.